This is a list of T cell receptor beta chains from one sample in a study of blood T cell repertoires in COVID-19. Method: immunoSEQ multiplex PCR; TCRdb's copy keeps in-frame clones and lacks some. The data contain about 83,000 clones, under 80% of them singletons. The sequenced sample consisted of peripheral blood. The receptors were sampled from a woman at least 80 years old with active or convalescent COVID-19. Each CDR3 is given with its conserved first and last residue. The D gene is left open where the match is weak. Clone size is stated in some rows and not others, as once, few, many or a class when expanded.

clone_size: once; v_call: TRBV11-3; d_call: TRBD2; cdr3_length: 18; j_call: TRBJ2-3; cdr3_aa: CASSGAGGAFLGTDTQYF; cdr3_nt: TGTGCCAGCAGCGGGGCCGGGGGGGCCTTTTTGGGCACAGATACGCAGTATTTT
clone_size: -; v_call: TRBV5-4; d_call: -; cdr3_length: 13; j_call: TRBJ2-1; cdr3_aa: CASSLDQRGEQFF; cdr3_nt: TGTGCCAGCAGCTTGGACCAGCGCGGAGAGCAGTTCTTC
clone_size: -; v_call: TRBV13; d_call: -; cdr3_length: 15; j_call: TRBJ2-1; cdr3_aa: CASSSRDNDYNEQFF; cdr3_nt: TGTGCCAGCAGCTCCCGGGACAATGACTACAATGAGCAGTTCTTC
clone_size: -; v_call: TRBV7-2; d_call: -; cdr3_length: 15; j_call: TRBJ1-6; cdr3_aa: CASSLYEHYNSPLHF; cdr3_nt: TGTGCCAGCAGCTTATATGAACACTATAATTCACCCCTCCACTTT
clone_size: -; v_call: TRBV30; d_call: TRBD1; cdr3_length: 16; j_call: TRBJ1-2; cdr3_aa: CAWSVPGTGGTYGYTF; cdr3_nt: TGTGCCTGGAGTGTCCCTGGGACAGGGGGAACTTATGGCTACACCTTC
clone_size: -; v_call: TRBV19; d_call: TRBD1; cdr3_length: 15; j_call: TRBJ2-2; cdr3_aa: CASTPGQDGTGELFF; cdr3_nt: TGTGCCAGTACTCCGGGACAGGATGGAACCGGGGAGCTGTTTTTT
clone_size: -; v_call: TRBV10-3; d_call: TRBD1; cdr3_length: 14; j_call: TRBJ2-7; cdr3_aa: CATNPGQDIPEQYF; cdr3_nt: TGTGCCACCAACCCCGGACAGGACATTCCCGAGCAGTACTTC
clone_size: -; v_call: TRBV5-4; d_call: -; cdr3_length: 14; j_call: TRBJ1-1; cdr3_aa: CASSLRGPNTEAFF; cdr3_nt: TGTGCCAGCAGCTTGAGAGGGCCGAACACTGAAGCTTTCTTT
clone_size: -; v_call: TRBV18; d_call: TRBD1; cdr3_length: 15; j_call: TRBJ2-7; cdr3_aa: CASSPPGTASYEQYF; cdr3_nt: TGTGCCAGCTCACCACCCGGGACAGCCTCCTACGAGCAGTACTTC
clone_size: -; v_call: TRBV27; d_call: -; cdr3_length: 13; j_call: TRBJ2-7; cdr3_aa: CASSWSVAYEQYF; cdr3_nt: TGTGCCAGCAGTTGGTCGGTTGCCTACGAGCAGTACTTC
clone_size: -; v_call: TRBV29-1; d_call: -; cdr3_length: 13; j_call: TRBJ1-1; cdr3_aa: CSAERGTNTEAFF; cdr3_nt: TGCAGCGCCGAAAGGGGGACGAACACTGAAGCTTTCTTT
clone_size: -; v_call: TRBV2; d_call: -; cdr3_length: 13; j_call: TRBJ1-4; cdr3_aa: CASSRDTNEKLFF; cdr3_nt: TGTGCCAGCAGCAGGGATACTAATGAAAAACTGTTTTTT
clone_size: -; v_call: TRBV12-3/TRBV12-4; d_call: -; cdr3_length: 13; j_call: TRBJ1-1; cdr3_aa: CASSLLIRGEAFF; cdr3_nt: TGTGCCAGCAGTTTGTTGATCCGAGGTGAAGCTTTCTTT
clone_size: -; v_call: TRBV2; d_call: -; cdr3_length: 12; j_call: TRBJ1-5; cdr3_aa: CASREDDQPQHF; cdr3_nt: TGTGCCAGCAGGGAGGATGATCAGCCCCAGCATTTT